Shown below are 26 T cell receptor beta chains from a single sample sequenced in a study of cytotoxic CD8 clonotypes in ibrutinib-treated CLL (TCRdb year 2021). Library creation used the immunoSEQ multiplex PCR assay. TCRdb limited this immuneACCESS table to in-frame rearrangements with V and J called. A share of clones is missing; checked studies link under half to unresolved V genes, and the rest is unexplained. The sample records some 140,000 clones, around 80% of which are singletons. The ten largest clones capture more than 10% of the sample. The label giving this sample's time point can be read as: roughly 12 months on ibrutinib. This material consisted of PBMCs, taken after 12 months of ibrutinib treatment. These receptors were collected from a human donor with chronic lymphocytic leukemia.

The CDR3 spells CASSQVPAGGLYEQYF. CDR3 nucleotides: TGTGCCAGCAGCCAAGTTCCAGCGGGAGGGCTATACGAGCAGTACTTC. The genes are TRBV4-2 and TRBJ2-7, with 10 bases lining up with TRBD2. J lost 4 bases, V lost 1 base, and 7 bases had no gene match. CDR1 and CDR2 (germline): LGHNA, YNFKEQ. The CDR3 runs 16 residues.

V gene TRBV4-3 combines with J gene TRBJ2-1, with 7 bases that match TRBD2. The CDR3 runs 16 residues. J was trimmed by 4 bases and V by 0 bases; bases with no gene match: 6. Germline V gene data show CDR1 as LGHNA and CDR2 as YSLEER. CDR3 sequence: CASSQDMGGIYNEQFF. The CDR3 DNA reads as TGCGCCAGCAGCCAAGATATGGGGGGGATTTACAATGAGCAGTTCTTC.

V is TRBV7-6 and J is TRBJ2-3; TRBD2 matches 14 bases. V gave up 5 bases and J gave up 4 bases; unmatched junction bases: 5. Per the germline V gene, CDR1 is SGHVS and CDR2 is FNYEAQ. The CDR3 is 16 amino acids. The CDR3 DNA is TGTGCCAGCAGCCCTAGACTAGCGGGAGGGCCAGATACGCAGTATTTT. It codes for CASSPRLAGGPDTQYF.

The V gene is TRBV5-6, the J gene TRBJ1-5; maybe TRBD1 (5 bases). CDR3 length: 14 amino acids. CDR1 is SGHDT and CDR2 is YYEEEE in the germline V gene. Trimming pared 3 bases from V and 9 bases from J, leaving 16 bases between. CDR3 nucleotide sequence: TGTGCCAGCAGCTCTACGGCCGGCGGGGCGCCCCAGCATTTT. Amino acid sequence: CASSSTAGGAPQHF. Complete variable domain (other parts from reference TRBV5-6 and TRBJ1-5): DAGVTQSPTHLIKTRGQQVTLRCSPKSGHDTVSWYQQALGQGPQFIFQYYEEEERQRGNFPDRFSGHQFPNYSSELNVNALLLGDSALYLCASSSTAGGAPQHFGDGTRLSIL.

The chain is built from TRBV5-4 and TRBJ2-5; 13 bases match TRBD2. Germline V gene lookup returns CDR1 SGHNT and CDR2 YYREEE (reference sequence). The trim removed 4 bases at V and 4 bases at J, leaving 10 bases unmatched. CDR3 length: 17 residues. The CDR3 here is CASSAGLAGDRTETQYF. The CDR3 nucleotides read TGTGCCAGCAGCGCCGGACTAGCGGGAGACCGAACAGAGACCCAGTACTTC. Full variable domain (missing parts from reference TRBV5-4 and TRBJ2-5): ETGVTQSPTHLIKTRGQQVTLRCSSQSGHNTVSWYQQALGQGPQFIFQYYREEENGRGNFPPRFSGLQFPNYSSELNVNALELDDSALYLCASSAGLAGDRTETQYFGPGTRLLVL.

This clone occurred a few times. The chain is built from TRBV19 and TRBJ1-2; TRBD1 might be the D (6 bases). CDR3 length: 14 amino acids. In germline, CDR1 is LNHDA, CDR2 SQIVND (reference sequence). The V end was cut by 6 bases, the J end by 7 bases, with 18 bases between. The CDR3 protein is CASSKNRDISGYTF. The CDR3 nucleotides are TGTGCCAGTAGCAAAAATAGGGACATCTCTGGCTACACCTTC.

This sequence joins TRBV6-5 and TRBJ1-2, with a possible D match to TRBD1 (5 bases). Trimming took 6 bases from V and 1 from J, leaving 15 bases between them. This CDR3 spans 15 amino acids. Germline values: CDR1 MNHEY, CDR2 SVGAGI. The CDR3, as DNA: TGTGCCAGCAGGGCCGCGGGGGGTCTTAACTATGGCTACACCTTC. As protein: CASRAAGGLNYGYTF.

V is TRBV30 and J is TRBJ1-1, with D possibly TRBD1 on 5 matching bases. Trimming stripped 3 bases from V and 3 bases from J, with 14 bases between. The CDR3 sequence is 14 residues long. Germline CDR1 GTSNPN, CDR2 SVGIG (reference sequence). DNA for the CDR3: TGTGCCTGGAGACGTTCCGGGGCCTACACTGAAGCTTTCTTT. Translated, it gives CAWRRSGAYTEAFF.

V usage is TRBV19 and J usage is TRBJ1-1, with a possible D match to TRBD1 (5 bases). V lost 4 bases and J 4 bases, leaving 16 bases between the germline ends. CDR1 and CDR2 from the germline V gene are LNHDA and SQIVND (reference sequence). The CDR3 has 15 amino acids. CDR3 nucleotides: TGTGCCAGTAGTAGGCAGGGAGGTGGCGGCACTGAAGCTTTCTTT. Amino acid sequence: CASSRQGGGGTEAFF.

The chain links TRBV4-2 to TRBJ2-5; 7 bases align to TRBD1. The germline V gene encodes CDR1 LGHNA and CDR2 YNFKEQ. This CDR3 region has 16 residues. The J segment lost 5 bases and the V segment lost 1 base, leaving 10 bases of the junction unmatched. The CDR3 DNA sequence: TGTGCCAGCAGCCAAGGGGTAGGACAGGTCGCTGAGACCCAGTACTTC. It yields the protein CASSQGVGQVAETQYF.

The CDR3 reads CASSVGPDRGGEAFF. CDR3 nucleotide sequence: TGTGCCAGCAGCGTGGGTCCGGACAGGGGAGGTGAAGCTTTCTTT. The chain has TRBV9 and TRBJ1-1; TRBD1 agrees at 9 bases. Trimming took 2 bases from V and 7 from J; bases not matched to a gene: 9. Germline CDR1 and CDR2: SGDLS and YYNGEE. The CDR3 is 15 amino acids.

The chain carries TRBV5-1 and TRBJ2-7; 8 nucleotides line up with TRBD1. CDR3 length: 14 residues. V shed 4 bases and J 6 bases; nucleotides not matched to a gene: 9. Germline CDR1 and CDR2: SGHRS and YFSETQ. CDR3 DNA: TGCGCCAGCAGCCCGAACGGACAGGGTTTCGAGCAGTACTTC. It yields the protein CASSPNGQGFEQYF.

This chain connects TRBV5-1 to TRBJ2-1; 8 bases align to TRBD2. This CDR3 comprises 15 residues. CDR1 is SGHRS, CDR2 YFSETQ, per germline. The ends lost 0 bases at V and 3 bases at J; junction bases unmatched: 2. CDR3 sequence: CASSLGSGNYNEQFF. The DNA for the CDR3 is TGCGCCAGCAGCTTGGGTAGCGGGAACTACAATGAGCAGTTCTTC.

The chain combines TRBV28 with TRBJ2-7; 9 bases are shared with TRBD1. Looked up from germline, CDR1 is MDHEN and CDR2 is SYDVKM. This CDR3 has 15 residues. The V segment lost 6 bases and the J segment 1 base; nucleotides outside the gene matches: 7. In nucleotides, the CDR3 is TGTGCCAGCAGCCAAACAGGGGGCGCGTCCTACGAGCAGTACTTC. Translating gives CASSQTGGASYEQYF.

The chain carries TRBV7-2 and TRBJ2-2; no firm D call. Looked up from germline, CDR1 is SGHTA and CDR2 is FQGNSA. V lost 5 bases and J lost 7, with 8 bases in between. The CDR3 extends over 12 amino acids. CDR3 DNA sequence: TGTGCCAGCAGCCGCTACGGCGGGGAGCTGTTTTTT. Translating gives CASSRYGGELFF.

J is TRBJ2-7 and V is TRBV15; D is uncertain. There are 15 residues in the CDR3. Per the germline V gene, CDR1 is LNHNV and CDR2 is YYDKDF (reference sequence). With 5 bases removed from V and 2 bases from J, the gap between germline ends came to 16 bases. CDR3 nucleotide sequence: TGTGCCACCAGCGAAGGCGCCGGGCTAGCCTACGAGCAGTACTTC. Its protein is CATSEGAGLAYEQYF.

This chain uses TRBV5-1 with TRBJ2-2; 7 nucleotides agree with TRBD1. The junction had 5 bases not matched to a gene; V was cut back by 0 bases and J by 3 bases. The CDR3 consists of 16 residues. Germline V gene sequence: CDR1 SGHRS, CDR2 YFSETQ. The CDR3 DNA reads as TGCGCCAGCAGCTTGGGACAGGGATTGGACACCGGGGAGCTGTTTTTT. Translated: CASSLGQGLDTGELFF.

The chain links TRBV7-9 to TRBJ2-7; 7 bases fit TRBD1. CDR3 length: 14 amino acids. The junction had 6 bases not matched to a gene; V was cut back by 5 bases and J by 2 bases. Germline V gene sequence: CDR1 SEHNR, CDR2 FQNEAQ (reference sequence). CDR3 sequence (DNA): TGTGCCAGCAGCGTAACAGGGGTAACCTACGAGCAGTACTTC. Encoded protein: CASSVTGVTYEQYF.

This clone was found a few times. The V gene is TRBV7-9, the J gene TRBJ2-7; a possible D gene is TRBD2 (6 bases). The germline V and J ends were trimmed by 5 bases and 0 bases, with 23 bases remaining between them. Germline CDR1 SEHNR, CDR2 FQNEAQ (reference sequence). The CDR3 covers 18 residues. As DNA, the CDR3 is TGTGCCAGCAGCCGGTTCTACCGGGGAGGATATAGCTCCTACGAGCAGTACTTC. It encodes CASSRFYRGGYSSYEQYF. Filled out from reference TRBV7-9 and TRBJ2-7, the complete variable domain reads DTGVSQNPRHKITKRGQNVTFRCDPISEHNRLYWYRQTLGQGPEFLTYFQNEAQLEKSRLLSDRFSAERPKGSFSTLEIQRTEQGDSAMYLCASSRFYRGGYSSYEQYFGPGTRLTVT.

This clone was seen once. The chain employs TRBV11-3 and TRBJ1-5; TRBD1 aligns across 7 bases. Trimming at V came to 8 bases and at J to 4 bases, leaving 17 bases not matched to a gene. The CDR3 is made up of 17 amino acids. Germline V CDR1 and CDR2: SGHNT, YENEEA. CDR3 in amino acids: CASGILGQPFQNQPQHF. The CDR3 nucleotides are TGTGCCAGCGGGATATTGGGACAGCCGTTCCAGAATCAGCCCCAGCATTTT.

This chain links TRBV30 with TRBJ1-4; TRBD1 is a possible D gene (6 bases). The V gene lost 5 bases and the J gene lost 8 bases, with 21 bases spanning the gap. The CDR3 runs to 15 residues. Looked up from germline, CDR1 is GTSNPN and CDR2 is SVGIG (reference sequence). The CDR3 is CAWASLGTPEEKLFF. CDR3 bases: TGTGCCTGGGCCTCACTAGGGACACCGGAGGAAAAACTGTTTTTT. Looking up the rest from reference TRBV30 and TRBJ1-4 gives the full variable domain: SQTIHQWPATLVQPVGSPLSLECTVEGTSNPNLYWYRQAAGRGLQLLFYSVGIGQISSEVPQNLSASRPQDRQFILSSKKLLLSDSGFYLCAWASLGTPEEKLFFGSGTQLSVL.

The rearrangement links TRBV15 to TRBJ2-1; 10 bases are shared with TRBD2. The V gene end was trimmed by 1 base and the J gene end by 4 bases; junction bases not matched to a gene: 4. Germline CDR1 is LNHNV and CDR2 is YYDKDF (reference sequence). The CDR3 consists of 16 residues. This CDR3 reads CATSRGYSGRYNEQFF. Here the CDR3 DNA reads TGTGCCACCAGCAGAGGTTATAGCGGGAGGTACAATGAGCAGTTCTTC.

The chain recombines TRBV28 with TRBJ2-7; D remains unclear. Germline assignment: CDR1 MDHEN and CDR2 SYDVKM. The CDR3 is 11 residues long. V was cut by 1 base and J by 7 bases, with 5 bases left in between. CDR3 loop: CASSLFAEQYF. DNA of the CDR3: TGTGCCAGCAGTTTATTTGCGGAGCAGTACTTC.

The chain employs TRBV18 and TRBJ1-1; 10 bases fit TRBD1. Germline values: CDR1 KGHSH, CDR2 LQKENI. The trim removed 2 bases at V and 0 bases at J, leaving 3 bases unmatched. The CDR3 extends over 16 amino acids. DNA for the CDR3: TGTGCCAGCTCACCAAACGACAGGGGGCTGAACACTGAAGCTTTCTTT. This gives the protein CASSPNDRGLNTEAFF.

The V gene is TRBV5-4, the J gene TRBJ2-7; D may be TRBD2 (5 bases). CDR1 is SGHNT, CDR2 YYREEE, per germline (reference sequence). The CDR3 is made up of 15 amino acids. V was trimmed by 4 bases and J by 4 bases, leaving 18 bases between them. The CDR3 here is CASSPARSPGYEQYF. DNA of the CDR3: TGTGCCAGCAGCCCGGCCAGATCCCCGGGGTACGAGCAGTACTTC.

The gene calls are TRBV11-3 and TRBJ2-1; tentatively, D is TRBD1 (5 bases). Per the germline V gene, CDR1 is SGHNT and CDR2 is YENEEA. This CDR3 has 13 amino acids. The germline V and J ends were trimmed by 4 bases and 7 bases, with 11 bases remaining between them. The DNA for the CDR3 is TGTGCCAGCAGCTCAACAGACAGAAATGAGCAGTTCTTC. It codes for CASSSTDRNEQFF.